A selection of T cell receptor beta chains follows, all from one sample in a study of T cell repertoires in cytomegalovirus infection. The antigens of these receptors remain unknown. TCRdb redid the calling of the reads with MiXCR, one entry per CDR3 protein. The sample carries hundreds of thousands of distinct CDR3 sequences, about a third recorded once. Sequencing used cultured CD8+ T cells from PBMCs, obtained from culture after CMV antigen stimulation. These receptors all stem from a human donor in good health (CMV status not recorded). Some clones in this sample may be carry-over from other donors' samples. The CDR3 runs from the conserved cysteine through the conserved F or W. D genes are given only for firm matches. Part of the rows lack a size; the others show once, few, many or a class for expanded clones.

>TRBD1|few|TRBV7-9|19|TRBJ2-6
CASSIGGDRGPSGANVLTF
TGTGCCAGCAGCATCGGGGGGGACAGGGGTCCCTCTGGGGCCAACGTCCTGACTTTC
>-|-|TRBV7-6|12|TRBJ2-5
CASSSSRETQYF
TGTGCCAGCAGCTCATCCAGAGAGACCCAGTACTTC
>-|few|TRBV11-2|13|TRBJ2-5
CASSLDYGKTQYF
TGTGCCAGCAGCTTAGACTACGGGAAGACCCAGTACTTC
>TRBD1|-|TRBV28|14|TRBJ2-7
CASSYPTGLYEQYF
TGTGCCAGCAGTTACCCGACAGGGCTATACGAGCAGTACTTC
>-|few|TRBV9|16|TRBJ2-1
CASSVAAGNAHNEQFF
TGTGCCAGCAGCGTAGCGGCGGGGAATGCGCACAATGAGCAGTTCTTC
>-|many|TRBV7-9|14|TRBJ2-7
CASSLVGNSYEQYF
TGTGCCAGCAGCTTAGTTGGAAACTCCTACGAGCAGTACTTC
>TRBD1|-|TRBV4-1|14|TRBJ1-2
CASSHLGQGYGYTF
TGCGCCAGCAGCCACCTGGGACAGGGATACGGCTACACCTTC
>-|-|TRBV5-8|15|TRBJ1-6
CASSSQSSYNSPLHF
TGTGCCAGCAGCTCCCAGAGCTCCTATAATTCACCCCTCCACTTT
>-|few|TRBV7-9|15|TRBJ1-4
CASRVRGGAREKLFF
TGTGCCAGCAGAGTGAGGGGGGGCGCCCGGGAAAAACTGTTTTTT
>-|-|TRBV7-3|18|TRBJ2-2
CASSIKGSREGRTGELFF
TGTGCCAGCAGCATAAAGGGTTCCAGGGAAGGTCGCACCGGGGAGCTGTTTTTT
>TRBD1|many|TRBV5-1|15|TRBJ1-1
CASSTGTGEDTEAFF
TGCGCCAGCAGCACGGGGACAGGGGAGGACACTGAAGCTTTCTTT
>TRBD2|few|TRBV6-2/TRBV6-3|17|TRBJ2-5
CASSPFGLAGNQETQYF
TGTGCCAGCAGCCCCTTTGGGCTAGCGGGGAACCAAGAGACCCAGTACTTC
>-|few|TRBV20-1|15|TRBJ2-7
CSARDNGGSSYEQYF
TGCAGTGCTAGAGATAACGGGGGAAGCTCCTACGAGCAGTACTTC
>TRBD2|-|TRBV5-4|15|TRBJ2-3
CASSPGRGSTDTQYF
TGTGCCAGCAGCCCGGGGCGGGGGAGCACAGATACGCAGTATTTT
>TRBD1|-|TRBV12-3/TRBV12-4|15|TRBJ1-6
CASGTGQPTNSPLHF
TGTGCCAGCGGTACGGGACAGCCTACCAATTCACCCCTCCACTTT
>-|many|TRBV7-3|15|TRBJ2-3
CASSGGTAPTDTQYF
TGTGCCAGCAGCGGGGGGACCGCCCCCACAGATACGCAGTATTTT
>-|few|TRBV6-4|14|TRBJ1-5
CASSVPGDDQPQHF
TGTGCCAGCAGTGTTCCCGGTGACGATCAGCCCCAGCATTTT
>-|few|TRBV7-9|12|TRBJ1-1
CASSRDGREAFF
TGTGCCAGCAGCCGTGACGGAAGAGAAGCTTTCTTT
>-|many|TRBV7-7|16|TRBJ2-2
CASSPFVGGIGGELFF
TGTGCTAGCAGTCCCTTTGTGGGGGGAATCGGCGGGGAGCTGTTTTTT
>-|-|TRBV27|16|TRBJ1-4
CASSLWQPATNEKLFF
TGTGCCAGCAGTTTATGGCAACCTGCAACTAATGAAAAACTGTTTTTT
>-|-|TRBV19|15|TRBJ1-5
CASSIVMNRDQPQHF
TGTGCCAGTAGTATAGTTATGAACAGGGATCAGCCCCAGCATTTT